Described below is a single T cell receptor (beta chain) sequence and its context. What it binds is unknown. The data are from a study of OX40 agonist ivuxolimab in advanced cancers. The wider study: With ivuxolimab, an agonistic anti-OX40 (CD134) antibody, patients were treated.

This table comes from immunoSEQ multiplex PCR, and its TCRdb copy is limited to in-frame clones, with some not included. The repertoire consists of more than 80,000 clones, with about 90% occurring once and the leading ten covering about 9%. Study outcomes and limitations: Partial responders at 0.1-3.0 mg/kg had among the lowest clonal expansion.

Germline assignment: CDR1 SEHNR and CDR2 FQNEAQ (reference sequence). Trimming shortened V by 4 bases and J by 10 bases, and 11 bases separated the two germline ends. This CDR3 has 12 amino acids. With autoimmune disease history or systemic immunosuppression, patients were excluded. Sample: CD4+ or CD8+ T cells sorted from blood, taken in a trial of the OX40 agonist ivuxolimab. The gene calls are TRBV7-9 and TRBJ2-1; D is perhaps TRBD2 (6 bases). The origin of this receptor is an adult with an advanced solid tumor such as melanoma, head and neck, liver or kidney cancer. CDR3 bases: TGTGCCAGCAGCTCGAGGGGACTGGAGCAGTTCTTC. Amino acids: CASSSRGLEQFF.